This T cell receptor (beta chain) was obtained from a study of T cell repertoires in cytomegalovirus infection. Study-level information: Public TCR beta signatures indicated both CMV infection and matching HLA type.

TCRdb passed the reads through MiXCR, listing each CDR3 protein once. The sample includes approximately 500,000 distinct CDR3 sequences, roughly a third seen only once; the top ten take under 20%. This clonotype was seen only a few times. What it binds is unknown. The CDR3 runs to 14 residues. Germline V CDR1 and CDR2: SGHNT, YYREEE (reference sequence). J lost 3 bases, V lost 0 bases, and 1 base had no gene match. Study outcomes and limitations: Totalled public TCR beta family frequency picked out people who carried CMV plus the relevant HLA. Clonotypes of TCR beta that were HLA-C-restricted and CMV-specific dominated the ex vivo response.

This TCR came from a human donor in good health (CMV status not recorded). Some clones in this sample may be carry-over from other donors' samples. The gene calls are TRBV5-4 and TRBJ2-5; TRBD2 agrees at 8 bases. Sample: cultured PBMCs, taken from culture after CMV antigen stimulation. The CDR3: CASSLDSGEETQYF. The CDR3 region has the DNA TGTGCCAGCAGCTTGGATAGCGGGGAAGAGACCCAGTACTTC.